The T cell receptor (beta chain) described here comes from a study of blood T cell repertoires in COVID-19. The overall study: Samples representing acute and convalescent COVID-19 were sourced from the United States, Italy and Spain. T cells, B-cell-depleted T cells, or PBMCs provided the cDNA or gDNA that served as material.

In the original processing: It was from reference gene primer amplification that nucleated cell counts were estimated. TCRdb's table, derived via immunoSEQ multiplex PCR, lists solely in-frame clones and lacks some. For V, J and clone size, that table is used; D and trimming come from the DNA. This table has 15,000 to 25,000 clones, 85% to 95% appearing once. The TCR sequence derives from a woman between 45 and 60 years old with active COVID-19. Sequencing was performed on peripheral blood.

CDR3 in DNA: TGTGCCAGCAAAAGGGGGCAACTAGCGGATTACGAGCAGTACTTC. It specifies CASKRGQLADYEQYF. V is TRBV27 and J is TRBJ2-7; D may be TRBD2 (8 bases). V was clipped by 7 bases and J by 4 bases, with 20 bases between them. This CDR3 is 15 amino acids long. CDR1 is MNHEY and CDR2 is SMNVEV in the germline V gene (reference sequence).